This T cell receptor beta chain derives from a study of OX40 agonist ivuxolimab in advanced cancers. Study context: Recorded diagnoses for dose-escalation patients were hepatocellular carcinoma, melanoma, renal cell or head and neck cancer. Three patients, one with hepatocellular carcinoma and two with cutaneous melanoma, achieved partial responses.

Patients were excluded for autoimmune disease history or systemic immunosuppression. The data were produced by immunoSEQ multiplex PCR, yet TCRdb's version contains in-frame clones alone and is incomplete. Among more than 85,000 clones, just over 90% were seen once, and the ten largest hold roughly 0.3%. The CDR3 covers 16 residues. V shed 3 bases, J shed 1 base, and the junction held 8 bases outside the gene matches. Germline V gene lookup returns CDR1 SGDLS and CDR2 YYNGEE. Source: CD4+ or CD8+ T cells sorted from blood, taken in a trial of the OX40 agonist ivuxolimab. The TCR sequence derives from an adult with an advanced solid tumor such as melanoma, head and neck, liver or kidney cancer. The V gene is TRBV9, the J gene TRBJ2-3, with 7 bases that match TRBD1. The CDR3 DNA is TGTGCCAGCAGCGCGACAGGGAGTTTCCGCACAGATACGCAGTATTTT. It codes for CASSATGSFRTDTQYF.